Listed below are T cell receptor beta chains from one sample, sequenced in a study of T cell responses to AZD1222 COVID-19 vaccine. Repertoires were generated with immunoSEQ multiplex PCR, while TCRdb's copy carries only in-frame clones and drops some. The data contain about 150,000 clones, about 90% of them seen just once; the ten biggest clones take up about 6%. Source: peripheral blood, taken 28 days after the second AZD1222 dose. The receptors derive from an adult who received the AZD1222 COVID-19 vaccine. Each CDR3 is given with its conserved first and last residue. The D gene is left open where the match is weak.

v_gene	d_gene	j_gene	CDR3nt	CDR3aa
TRBV28	NA	TRBJ1-2	TGTGCCAGCCGTTTCGGAGGCGGGGGGCCTAACTATGGCTACACCTTC	CASRFGGGGPNYGYTF
TRBV5-6	NA	TRBJ1-3	TGTGCCAGCAGCACAACGACAGGAGGAAGAAACACCATATATTTT	CASSTTTGGRNTIYF
TRBV29-1	NA	TRBJ1-1	TGCAGCGTTGTAAGGGGGACTGAAGCTTTCTTT	CSVVRGTEAFF
TRBV5-1	NA	TRBJ2-5	TGCGCCAGCAGCTTGGGGGGGTCCTTGAGGGAGACCCAGTACTTC	CASSLGGSLRETQYF
TRBV7-9	NA	TRBJ2-7	TGTGCCAGCAGCCCGTCCTGGGGACCCTCTCATCAGTACTTC	CASSPSWGPSHQYF
TRBV12-3/TRBV12-4	NA	TRBJ1-5	TGTGCCAGCAGTTTGGAGGTGCCGCAGCCCCAGCATTTT	CASSLEVPQPQHF
TRBV6-1	TRBD1	TRBJ1-2	TGTGCCAGCAGTGAAAATCAGGGGGCAGGCTATGGCTACACCTTC	CASSENQGAGYGYTF
TRBV19	NA	TRBJ1-2	TGTGCCAGTACCCCCCGAGCGGCTTCTAACTATGGCTACACCTTC	CASTPRAASNYGYTF
TRBV6-5	NA	TRBJ1-6	TGTGCCAGCAGTTTACCCGGATCGGGGAATTCACCCCTCCACTTT	CASSLPGSGNSPLHF
TRBV6-5	TRBD1	TRBJ2-2	TGTGCCAGCAGTAGACAGGGGGCCGGCACCGGGGAGCTGTTTTTT	CASSRQGAGTGELFF
TRBV6-5	NA	TRBJ1-6	TGTGCCAGCAGTCCCCCTGACGGGACCGGATCACCCCTCCACTTT	CASSPPDGTGSPLHF
TRBV10-3	TRBD1	TRBJ1-3	TGTGCCATCAGGGGACAGGACGGCGGAGACACCATATATTTT	CAIRGQDGGDTIYF
TRBV7-2	NA	TRBJ1-2	TGTGCCAGCAGCTTAGCGTTAGCAGGGGTAGGCTACACCTTC	CASSLALAGVGYTF
TRBV10-3	TRBD1	TRBJ2-2	TGTGCCATCAGAGAACCGGGACAGAGGAACACCGGGGAGCTGTTTTTT	CAIREPGQRNTGELFF
TRBV3-1/TRBV3-2	NA	TRBJ1-5	TGTGCCAGCAGCCCACGTCGGGTTCAGCCCCAGCATTTT	CASSPRRVQPQHF
TRBV11-2	TRBD1	TRBJ2-3	TGTGCCAGCAGTAGGACAGGGACCGTCACAGATACGCAGTATTTT	CASSRTGTVTDTQYF
TRBV30	NA	TRBJ1-2	TGTGCCTGGGCGCAGAACTATGGCTACACCTTC	CAWAQNYGYTF
TRBV18	NA	TRBJ1-4	TGTGCCAGCTCTCAAACCTCACCTAAACGAGCAACTAATGAAAAACTGTTTTTT	CASSQTSPKRATNEKLFF
TRBV24-1	NA	TRBJ2-7	TGTGCCACCAGTGATCCAAGAACCGTGGACGAGCAGTACTTC	CATSDPRTVDEQYF